The 17 T cell receptor gamma chains below come from one sample, sequenced in a study of Vδ1+ human thymocytes. Notes on the study in general: Highly polyclonal TRG and TRD repertoires with Gaussian CDR3 length distributions appeared in thymus.

These receptors are not linked to any known antigen. RNA was extracted from the cells and then reverse transcribed. The CDR3 regions were amplified by multiplex PCR from V-gene primers to a constant-region primer. TCRdb reprocessed the multiplex PCR reads using CATT. The sample contains over 20,000 gamma-chain clones, roughly 15% of which appear only once. Specimen: Vdelta1+ gamma-delta thymocytes from the thymus. Subset reported: FACS-sorted CD3+ TCRalphabeta- TCRVdelta1+ TCRVdelta2- thymocytes. The receptor set was obtained from a child younger than two who had congenital heart surgery.

The V and J genes are TRGV4 and TRGJ1 or TRGJ2. CDR3 length equals 13 residues. J was trimmed by 8 bases and V by 0 bases; bases with no gene match: 7. The germline V gene encodes CDR1 EGSTGY and CDR2 YDSYTSSV. This chain's CDR3 is CATWDGCRNKKLF. In DNA, the CDR3 is TGTGCCACCTGGGATGGGTGTCGGAATAAGAAACTCTTT.

The chain uses TRGV4 and TRGJ1 or TRGJ2. The CDR3 contains 22 residues. The trim removed 2 bases at V and 3 bases at J, leaving 31 bases unmatched. CDR1 is EGSTGY, CDR2 YDSYTSSV, per germline. This CDR3 is CATWDVIGVSTKAYQSYYKKLF. The CDR3 region has the DNA TGTGCCACCTGGGATGTGATCGGGGTTTCGACGAAAGCTTACCAGTCTTATTATAAGAAACTCTTT.

Comment on this clone: Other DNA sequences in the same sample also yield this CDR3. This sequence joins TRGV8 and TRGJ1 or TRGJ2. The germline V gene has CDR1 VENAVY and CDR2 YDSYNSRV. V lost 4 bases and J lost 11; bases outside the gene matches: 5. The CDR3 spans 10 residues. For the CDR3, the DNA is TGTGCCACCTGGGACGTCGAGAAACTCTTT. This codes for CATWDVEKLF.

This clone was seen more than once but under ten times. The chain recombines TRGV4 with TRGJ1 or TRGJ2. The CDR3 length is 13 residues. The V gene end was trimmed by 6 bases and the J gene end by 1 base; junction bases not matched to a gene: 6. CDR1 EGSTGY and CDR2 YDSYTSSV come from the germline V gene. CDR3 protein: CATWIPNYYKKLF. For the CDR3, the DNA is TGTGCCACCTGGATTCCAAATTATTATAAGAAACTCTTT.

The chain is built from TRGV4 and TRGJ1 or TRGJ2. There are 13 residues in the CDR3. Trimming cost V 6 bases and J 12 bases; bases outside gene matches: 17. Germline loops: CDR1 EGSTGY, CDR2 YDSYTSSV. CDR3 nucleotides: TGTGCCACCTGGAAGGGGGGGATTTCGTGGAAACTCTTT. This sequence encodes CATWKGGISWKLF.

The chain is built from TRGV4 and TRGJ1 or TRGJ2. CDR1 is EGSTGY and CDR2 is YDSYTSSV in the germline V gene. The junction had 8 bases not matched to a gene; V was cut back by 2 bases and J by 4 bases. CDR3 length: 14 residues. The CDR3 sequence is CATWDVAEYYKKLF. The CDR3, as DNA: TGTGCCACCTGGGATGTTGCCGAATATTATAAGAAACTCTTT.

V gene TRGV4 combines with J gene TRGJ1 or TRGJ2. This CDR3 is 14 amino acids long. CDR1 EGSTGY and CDR2 YDSYTSSV come from the germline V gene. V gave up 4 bases and J gave up 5 bases; unmatched junction bases: 11. The DNA of the CDR3 is TGTGCCACCTGGGACTTCCCCTTACATTATAAGAAACTCTTT. It encodes CATWDFPLHYKKLF.

As regards this clone: Germline and junction disagree at one end, which may indicate a read error. The chain recombines TRGV9 with TRGJP. CDR1 GITISATS and CDR2 ISYDGTV come from the germline V gene (reference sequence). The CDR3 has 17 residues. The CDR3 reads CALWEDIQGLGKKIKVF. CDR3 sequence (DNA): TGTGCCTTGTGGGAGGACATACAAGGGTTGGGCAAAAAAATCAAGGTATTT.

In regard to this clone: Its ends do not fully match the called genes, so a read error is possible. The gene calls are TRGV4 and TRGJ1 or TRGJ2. There are 12 residues in the CDR3. Germline V lookup: CDR1 EGSTGY, CDR2 YDSYTSSV. The CDR3 nucleotides read TGTGCCACCTGGAATGGCTCCCATAAGAAACTCTTT. Translation: CATWNGSHKKLF.

The sample holds a few counts of this clone. The rearrangement joins TRGV9 to TRGJP2. V lost 0 bases, J lost 11 bases, and 3 bases stayed unmatched. In germline, CDR1 is GITISATS, CDR2 ISYDGTV (reference sequence). The length of the CDR3 is 12 residues. The CDR3 loop reads CALWEVGWIKTF. CDR3 DNA: TGTGCCTTGTGGGAGGTGGGGTGGATCAAGACGTTT.

Remarks on this clone: A read error may produce the germline difference seen at one junction end. This sequence joins TRGV4 and TRGJ1 or TRGJ2. CDR3 length: 15 residues. Germline-derived CDR1 and CDR2 are EGSTGY and YDSYTSSV. The chain's CDR3 is CATWNGPRNYYKKLF. The CDR3 DNA reads TGTGCCACCTGGAATGGGCCCAGAAATTATTATAAGAAACTCTTT.

Concerning this clone itself: A read error may account for a junction end that differs from germline. The rearrangement links TRGV3 to TRGJ1 or TRGJ2. This CDR3 contains 15 residues. Germline values: CDR1 VTNTFY, CDR2 YDVSTARD (reference sequence). CDR3 region: CATRDRPRWYYKKLF. The CDR3 nucleotides are TGTGCCACCCGGGACAGGCCCCGGTGGTATTATAAGAAACTCTTT.

With respect to this clone: The same CDR3 can be traced to other DNA sequences in this sample. This chain connects TRGV9 to TRGJP. Looked up from germline, CDR1 is GITISATS and CDR2 is ISYDGTV (reference sequence). The CDR3 has 17 residues. Losses at the gene ends were 1 base for V and 4 bases for J; bases not matched to a gene: 4. The CDR3 protein is CALWEVPQELGKKIKVF. CDR3 coding DNA: TGTGCCTTGTGGGAGGTCCCCCAAGAGTTGGGCAAAAAAATCAAGGTATTT.

This clone came up a few times. The V and J genes are TRGV5 and TRGJ1 or TRGJ2. There are 12 residues in the CDR3. Germline CDR1 VINAFY, CDR2 YDVSNSKD. With V trimmed by 1 base and J by 9 bases, 6 bases remained unmatched. The CDR3 DNA is TGTGCCACCTGGGACAGAATTTTTAAGAAACTCTTT. It codes for CATWDRIFKKLF.

The chain carries TRGV4 and TRGJ1 or TRGJ2. J lost 7 bases, V lost 8 bases, and 5 bases had no gene match. Germline V gene data show CDR1 as EGSTGY and CDR2 as YDSYTSSV. The CDR3 runs 10 residues. CDR3 sequence: CATFGYKKLF. CDR3 DNA: TGTGCCACCTTTGGCTATAAGAAACTCTTT.

The chain uses TRGV8 and TRGJP2. This CDR3 has 15 amino acids. With V trimmed by 5 bases and J by 2 bases, 8 bases remained unmatched. Germline lookup yields CDR1 VENAVY and CDR2 YDSYNSRV. CDR3: CATWGLSSSDWIKTF. CDR3 DNA: TGTGCCACCTGGGGTTTATCCAGTAGTGATTGGATCAAGACGTTT.

The chain couples TRGV9 to TRGJP. Trimming removed 12 bases from V and 7 bases from J; junction bases left unmatched: 6. CDR1 is GITISATS, CDR2 ISYDGTV, per germline (reference sequence). The CDR3 is made up of 13 amino acids. CDR3 in amino acids: CARRELGKKIKVF. Here the CDR3 DNA reads TGTGCCCGCCGGGAGTTGGGCAAAAAAATCAAGGTATTT.